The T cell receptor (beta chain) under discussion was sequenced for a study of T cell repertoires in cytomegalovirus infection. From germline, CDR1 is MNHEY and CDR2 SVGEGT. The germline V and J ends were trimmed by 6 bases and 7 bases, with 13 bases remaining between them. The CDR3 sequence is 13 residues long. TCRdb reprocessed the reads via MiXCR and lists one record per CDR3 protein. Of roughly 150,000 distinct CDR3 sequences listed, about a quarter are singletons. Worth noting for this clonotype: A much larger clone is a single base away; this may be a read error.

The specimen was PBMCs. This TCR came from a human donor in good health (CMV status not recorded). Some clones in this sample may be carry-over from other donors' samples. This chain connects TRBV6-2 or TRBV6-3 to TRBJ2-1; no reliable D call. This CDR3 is CASRLNGPNEQFF. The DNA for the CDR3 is TGTGCCAGCAGATTAAACGGCCCGAATGAGCAGTTCTTC.